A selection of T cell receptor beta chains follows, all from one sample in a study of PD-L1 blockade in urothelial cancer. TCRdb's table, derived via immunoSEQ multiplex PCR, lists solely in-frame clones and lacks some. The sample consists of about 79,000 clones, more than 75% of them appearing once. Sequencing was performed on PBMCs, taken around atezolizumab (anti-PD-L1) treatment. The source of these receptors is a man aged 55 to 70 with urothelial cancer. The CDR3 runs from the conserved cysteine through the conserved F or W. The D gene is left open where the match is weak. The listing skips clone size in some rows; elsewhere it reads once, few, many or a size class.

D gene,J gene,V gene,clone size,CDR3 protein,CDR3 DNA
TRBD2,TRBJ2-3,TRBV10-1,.,CASSRLAGDTDTQYF,TGCGCCAGCAGTAGACTAGCGGGAGACACAGATACGCAGTATTTT
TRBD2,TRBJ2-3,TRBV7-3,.,CASSSPSGGGDTQYF,TGTGCCAGCAGTAGCCCTAGCGGGGGAGGAGATACGCAGTATTTT
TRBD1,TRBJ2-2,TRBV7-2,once,CASSLDRAKGGELFF,TGTGCCAGCAGCTTGGACAGGGCAAAGGGCGGGGAGCTGTTTTTT
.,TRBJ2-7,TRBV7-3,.,CASSLMAGNEQYF,TGTGCCAGCAGCTTAATGGCGGGTAACGAGCAGTACTTC
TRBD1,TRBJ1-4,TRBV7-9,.,CASSLVGTVNEKLFF,TGTGCCAGCAGCTTAGTGGGGACAGTTAATGAAAAACTGTTTTTT
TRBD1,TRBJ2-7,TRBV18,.,CASSPPGQPYEQYF,TGTGCCAGCTCACCCCCGGGACAGCCCTACGAGCAGTACTTC
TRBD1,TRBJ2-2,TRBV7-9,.,CALNDRGNTGELFF,TGTGCCCTTAACGACAGGGGGAACACCGGGGAGCTGTTTTTT
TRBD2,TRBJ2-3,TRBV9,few,CASSPREGTQYF,TGTGCCAGCAGCCCCCGGGAGGGTACGCAGTATTTT
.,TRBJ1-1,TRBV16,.,CASSQGATGNTEAFF,TGTGCCAGCAGCCAAGGTGCTACAGGGAACACTGAAGCTTTCTTT
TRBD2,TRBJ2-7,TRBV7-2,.,CASSLGGLSGDAYEQYF,TGTGCCAGCAGCTTAGGAGGGCTTAGCGGGGACGCCTACGAGCAGTACTTC
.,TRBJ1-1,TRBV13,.,CASSSRESGTEAFF,TGTGCCAGCAGCTCCAGGGAATCCGGCACTGAAGCTTTCTTT
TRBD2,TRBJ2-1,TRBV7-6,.,CASSPRGGAANEQFF,TGTGCCAGCAGCCCTCGCGGGGGGGCCGCCAATGAGCAGTTCTTC
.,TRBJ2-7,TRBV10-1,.,CATQRRGGYEQYF,TGCGCCACCCAACGGAGGGGTGGGTACGAGCAGTACTTC
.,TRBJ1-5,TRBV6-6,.,CASSLRISNQPQHF,TGTGCCAGCAGTCTCAGGATTAGCAATCAGCCCCAGCATTTT
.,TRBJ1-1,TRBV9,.,CASSVGEGGTAFF,TGTGCCAGCAGCGTGGGGGAGGGGGGGACGGCTTTCTTT
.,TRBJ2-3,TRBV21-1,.,CASSKGAGGNTDTQYF,TGTGCCAGCAGCAAAGGTGCGGGGGGCAACACAGATACGCAGTATTTT
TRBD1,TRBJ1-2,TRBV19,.,CASTPWGTGRRDGYTF,TGTGCCAGTACCCCGTGGGGGACAGGGAGAAGGGATGGCTACACCTTC
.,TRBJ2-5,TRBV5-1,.,CASSGDSETQYF,TGCGCCAGCAGCGGCGACAGTGAGACCCAGTACTTC
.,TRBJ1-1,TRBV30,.,CAWGQLNTEAFF,TGTGCCTGGGGACAGTTGAACACTGAAGCTTTCTTT
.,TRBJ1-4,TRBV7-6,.,CASSPGPLAGEKLFF,TGTGCCAGCAGCCCCGGGCCATTGGCGGGTGAAAAACTGTTTTTT
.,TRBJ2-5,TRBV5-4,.,CASSLEGGFRETQYF,TGTGCCAGCAGCTTGGAAGGGGGATTCAGAGAGACCCAGTACTTC
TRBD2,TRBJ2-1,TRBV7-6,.,CASTLAGGPYNEQFF,TGTGCCAGCACCTTAGCGGGGGGGCCTTACAATGAGCAGTTCTTC
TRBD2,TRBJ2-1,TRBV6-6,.,CASSYGGLVSEQFF,TGTGCCAGCAGTTACGGGGGACTAGTCAGTGAGCAGTTCTTC
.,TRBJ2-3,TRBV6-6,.,CASRADSADTQYF,TGTGCCAGCAGAGCGGACAGCGCAGATACGCAGTATTTT
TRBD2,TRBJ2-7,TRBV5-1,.,CASSLGSSGVSYEQYF,TGCGCCAGCAGCTTGGGATCTAGCGGGGTCTCCTACGAGCAGTACTTC
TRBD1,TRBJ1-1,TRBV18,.,CASSLWTGDNTEAFF,TGTGCCAGCTCCCTATGGACAGGGGATAACACTGAAGCTTTCTTT
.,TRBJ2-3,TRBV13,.,CASSPRESGTQYF,TGTGCCAGCAGCCCCCGGGAGTCTGGGACGCAGTATTTT
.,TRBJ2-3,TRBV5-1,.,CASSLESSSTDTQYF,TGCGCCAGCAGCTTGGAATCTTCTAGCACAGATACGCAGTATTTT
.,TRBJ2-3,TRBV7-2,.,CASSLEHGTDTQYF,TGTGCCAGCAGCTTAGAGCACGGCACAGATACGCAGTATTTT
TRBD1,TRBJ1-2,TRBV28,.,CASVSPGQLYGYTF,TGTGCCAGCGTTTCCCCGGGACAGTTATATGGCTACACCTTC
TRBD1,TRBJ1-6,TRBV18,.,CASSPSSGTGYSPLHF,TGTGCCAGCTCACCATCCTCCGGGACAGGGTATTCACCCCTCCACTTT
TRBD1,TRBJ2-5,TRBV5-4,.,CASSSSQGATETQYF,TGTGCCAGCAGCTCATCACAGGGGGCAACAGAGACCCAGTACTTC
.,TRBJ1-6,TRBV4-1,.,CASSQGTDSPLHF,TGCGCCAGCAGCCAAGGCACGGATTCACCCCTCCACTTT
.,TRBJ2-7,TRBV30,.,CAWSGGQSYEQYF,TGTGCCTGGAGTGGGGGCCAGTCCTACGAGCAGTACTTC
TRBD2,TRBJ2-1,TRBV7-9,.,CASSSSGLAGYSYNEQFF,TGTGCCAGCAGCTCATCAGGACTAGCGGGCTACTCCTACAATGAGCAGTTCTTC
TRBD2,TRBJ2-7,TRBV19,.,CASSRERGAEQYF,TGTGCCAGTAGTAGAGAGCGGGGTGCCGAGCAGTACTTC
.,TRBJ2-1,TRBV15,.,CATSGADFHNEQFF,TGTGCCACCAGCGGGGCGGATTTTCACAATGAGCAGTTCTTC
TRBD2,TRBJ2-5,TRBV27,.,CASSLQGGAGGPKGETQYF,TGTGCCAGCAGTTTACAAGGGGGGGCGGGGGGGCCGAAAGGGGAGACCCAGTACTTC
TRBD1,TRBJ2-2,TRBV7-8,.,CASSLPRDRVSTGELFF,TGTGCCAGCAGCCTCCCCCGGGACAGAGTTTCCACCGGGGAGCTGTTTTTT
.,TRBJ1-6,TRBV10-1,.,CASSEQAYNSPLHF,TGCGCCAGCAGTGAACAGGCTTATAATTCACCCCTCCACTTT
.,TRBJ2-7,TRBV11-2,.,CASSHTQPSYEQYF,TGTGCCAGCAGCCATACTCAACCCTCCTACGAGCAGTACTTC
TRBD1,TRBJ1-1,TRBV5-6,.,CASSQTGDRTEAFF,TGTGCCAGCAGTCAGACAGGGGATCGCACTGAAGCTTTCTTT
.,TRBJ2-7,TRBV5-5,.,CASSPELGGHSQSSYEQYF,TGTGCCAGCAGCCCCGAATTGGGGGGGCACAGCCAGTCCTCCTACGAGCAGTACTTC
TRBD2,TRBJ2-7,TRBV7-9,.,CASSLAASGGYEQYF,TGTGCCAGCAGCTTAGCGGCTAGCGGAGGCTACGAGCAGTACTTC
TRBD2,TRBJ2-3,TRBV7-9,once,CASSLSGSGGAKDTQYF,TGTGCCAGCAGCTTATCTGGGAGCGGGGGGGCGAAAGATACGCAGTATTTT
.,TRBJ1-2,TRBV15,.,CATSRDRAYGYTF,TGTGCCACCAGCAGAGACAGGGCCTATGGCTACACCTTC
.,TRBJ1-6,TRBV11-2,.,CASSLVGGTTSYNSPLHF,TGTGCCAGCAGCTTAGTAGGGGGAACTACCTCCTATAATTCACCCCTCCACTTT
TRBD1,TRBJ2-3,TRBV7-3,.,CASSFGGQGPTDTQYF,TGTGCCAGCAGCTTCGGGGGACAGGGGCCCACAGATACGCAGTATTTT
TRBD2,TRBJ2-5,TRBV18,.,CASSPGLAGLIETQYF,TGTGCCAGCTCACCAGGACTAGCGGGGTTAATAGAGACCCAGTACTTC
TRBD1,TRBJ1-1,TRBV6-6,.,CASSFGQGQAFF,TGTGCCAGCAGTTTCGGACAGGGTCAAGCTTTCTTT
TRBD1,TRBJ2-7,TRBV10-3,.,CASHLGTGSSYEQYF,TGTGCCTCACACCTCGGGACAGGGAGCTCCTACGAGCAGTACTTC
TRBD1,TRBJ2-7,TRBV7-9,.,CASSSHPGQGVYEQYF,TGTGCCAGCAGCTCCCACCCCGGACAGGGCGTCTACGAGCAGTACTTC
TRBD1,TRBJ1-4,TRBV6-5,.,CASSRRQGDRVKLFF,TGTGCCAGCAGTCGGAGACAGGGGGATCGAGTAAAACTGTTTTTT
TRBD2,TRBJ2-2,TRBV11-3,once,CASTLGGGPNTGELFF,TGTGCCAGCACCCTGGGCGGGGGACCAAACACCGGGGAGCTGTTTTTT
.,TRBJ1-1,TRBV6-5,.,CASSFRGQEAFF,TGTGCCAGCAGTTTCAGGGGCCAGGAAGCTTTCTTT